One and the same sample provided the 5 T cell receptor beta chains below, sequenced in a study of cytomegalovirus exposure and HLA in healthy donors. 60 Vbeta and 13 Jbeta primers were used in PCR. The table came from immunoSEQ multiplex PCR; TCRdb's copy has only in-frame clones and leaves some out. Of tens of thousands of clones in the sample, over 75% are singletons; the top ten hold approximately 12%. The sample was PBMCs. The source of these receptors is a female donor in good health and CMV-seronegative.

The chain is built from TRBV27 and TRBJ2-7, with 8 bases identical to TRBD1. After removal of 6 bases from V and 3 bases from J, the junction contained 4 bases not matched to a gene. The CDR3 has 13 residues. The germline V gene encodes CDR1 MNHEY and CDR2 SMNVEV (reference sequence). The CDR3 is CASRLTGGYEQYF. The CDR3 region has the DNA TGTGCCAGCAGACTTACAGGGGGCTACGAGCAGTACTTC.

The chain has TRBV5-1 and TRBJ2-5, with 9 nucleotides matching TRBD2. CDR3 length: 12 residues. The ends lost 7 bases at V and 2 bases at J; junction bases unmatched: 0. In germline, CDR1 is SGHRS, CDR2 YFSETQ. CDR3 sequence: CASAGGQETQYF. Written as DNA, the CDR3 is TGCGCCAGCGCGGGGGGGCAAGAGACCCAGTACTTC.

This clone was observed once. This chain links TRBV4-2 with TRBJ1-1, with a weak D call TRBD1 (6 bases). Trimming took off 0 bases at V and 5 bases at J, with 13 bases between the two ends. Germline V CDR1 and CDR2: LGHNA, YNFKEQ. The CDR3 has 15 residues. The DNA for the CDR3 is TGTGCCAGCAGCCAAGACCCGTTTAGGGGGACTGAAGCTTTCTTT. It yields the protein CASSQDPFRGTEAFF.

The V and J genes are TRBV7-3 and TRBJ2-5; TRBD2 aligns across 11 bases. With 5 bases clipped from V and 5 bases from J, the junction kept 7 bases outside the gene matches. CDR1 and CDR2 from the germline V gene are SGHTA and FQGTGA. CDR3 size: 15 residues. CDR3 sequence reads: CASSILAGGGETQYF. As DNA, the CDR3 is TGTGCCAGCAGCATTCTAGCGGGAGGCGGGGAGACCCAGTACTTC.

This clone was recorded a few times. The chain recombines TRBV5-1 with TRBJ2-3, with 9 positions matching TRBD1. This CDR3 spans 16 amino acids. CDR1 SGHRS and CDR2 YFSETQ come from the germline V gene. Trimming at V came to 0 bases and at J to 4 bases, leaving 6 bases not matched to a gene. In DNA form, the CDR3 reads TGCGCCAGCAGCTTGGACGGACAGGGGTCCTCAGATACGCAGTATTTT. This sequence encodes CASSLDGQGSSDTQYF.